This T cell receptor (beta chain) was recorded in a study of pediatric ulcerative colitis (dated by TCRdb to the late 2010s). Looking at the study overall: From about ten newly diagnosed, treatment-naive pediatric ulcerative colitis patients and four non-IBD control children, paired blood and rectal samples were collected. Points the paper makes about the study in general: Blood-derived T cells may have been included in the rectal pinch biopsies, particularly in patients with overt colitis. Autologous blood-rectal clonal overlap was significantly higher in ulcerative colitis patients than in controls, suggesting increased T cell trafficking to inflamed tissue. Repertoires were derived from total lymphocyte DNA, so rare subsets such as regulatory T cells may have patterns not reflected. A couple of rectal CDR3 clonotypes turned up in every ulcerative colitis patient but in none of the controls. The healthy control group was small, with only four individuals. Controls, mild-moderate and acute severe colitis patients were separated by rectal repertoire features, and reduced rectal diversity due to clonal expansions was observed in acute severe colitis. For technical reasons, the blood samples of two patients yielded substantially fewer templates, so those samples were excluded from the blood-rectal overlap analysis.

One to two pinch biopsies were taken from the rectum for research during colonoscopy. In controls, colonoscopy was performed for suspected IBD, macroscopically and histologically normal endoscopy was observed, and no IBD diagnosis was made within the following year. Before DNA was isolated, the rectal biopsies underwent proteinase K digestion. The Wizard kit (Promega) was used to extract genomic DNA from the blood and intestinal samples. Rearranged CDR3 beta regions were amplified from genomic DNA with multiplex V and J primers using the immunoSEQ TRB Survey service. Survey-level sequencing depth of up to 500,000 reads per sample was used to keep depth equal across samples. The libraries were purified, combined into pools and sequenced with Illumina technology. In the original analysis: Productive clonality, sample overlap, pairwise scatters, CDR3 beta length, V/D/J gene usage and productiveness were all assessed with the immunoSEQ online tools. Alongside Shannon and Simpson indices, calculated diversity was computed as the number of unique rearrangements divided by total templates, multiplied by 100. Z-score normalized data were analyzed by principal component analysis with the R prcomp function and the ggbiplot package. Morisita's index was used to measure clonal overlap between blood and rectum within each subject. TCRdb's version of the immuneACCESS table is confined to in-frame rearrangements and falls short of the full clone set. An unresolved V gene accounts for under half of the shortfall where checked; the remainder is of unknown origin. V and J calls and clone size come straight from that table; D and trimming were deduced from the DNA. The sample data list some 10,000 clones, and 65% to 90% of these were observed just once. The ten largest account for around 3.6% of the sample.

This clone is a singleton in its sample. Which antigen it targets is not known. No much larger clonotype is one base removed from it; base qualities were not supplied. CDR1 and CDR2 are read off the germline V gene as MGHRA and YSYEKL. The CDR3, cysteine through phenylalanine, is 16 amino acids long. CDR3 DNA is the only sequence kept; it has 48 bases, read in frame from the first base. V has 0 bases trimmed and J has 3 bases trimmed; junction bases matching no gene number 8. The chain is made from TRBV4-1 and TRBJ2-7; a stretch of 7 junction bases matches TRBD2. The TCR was taken from a girl aged 10-17 years who was a control in a study of pediatric ulcerative colitis. Material: gut tissue. The CDR3 loop reads CASSQEGQWDYYEQYF. In nucleotides, the sequence is TGCGCCAGCAGCCAAGAAGGTCAATGGGACTACTACGAGCAGTACTTC.